This T cell receptor (beta chain) was retrieved from a study of Tregs in tolerant kidney transplant recipients (dated by TCRdb to the late 2010s). Looking at the study overall: The transplants used related donors along with nonmyeloablative bone marrow transplantation, and in the human trials mixed chimerism was transient. The study used TCRbeta sequencing to identify donor-specific regulatory T cells before combined kidney and bone marrow transplantation, then tracked those cells after transplant.

As for this clone: Its specific antigen is unknown. Base quality data are lacking; no much larger clone is found one base away.

There are 14 amino acids in the CDR3, from cysteine to phenylalanine inclusive. The CDR3 DNA has 42 bases and is translated from base 1. V is reduced by 0 bases and J by 7 bases, leaving a spacing of 12 bases between them. The germline V gene gives CDR1 as MRHNA and CDR2 as SNTAGT. Paper-wide results and their limitations: Biological reproducibility was not examined directly, but technical replication error appeared to be minimal. Because the PCR primers were changed over time for some patients, nucleotide-level comparison could not be performed across the samples from those patients. The study was constrained by small patient numbers, and validation of the findings is required in larger populations and under other immunosuppression protocols. Expanding Tregs with activated donor B cells appeared to identify the most biologically relevant and donor-specific TCRbeta repertoire. In tolerant patients, the expansion of donor-specific Tregs was greater than global Treg expansion, suggesting that the expansion was antigen-driven rather than nonspecific.

The meaning of the sample's time point label: blood sample drawn before combined kidney and bone marrow transplant. Unstimulated Tregs (CD4+CD25+CD127-), CD4+ non-Tregs (CD4+CD25-), CD4 and CD8 cells were FACS-sorted from thawed PBMCs. Thawed PBMCs were rested overnight at 37 degrees C with roughly 190 IU/ml IL-2 before Treg sorting. The patients were 4 recipients of combined kidney and bone marrow transplants from the ITN036ST trial, and samples were available only for these trial subjects. Healthy control blood was processed to PBMCs by Ficoll density gradient and cryopreserved, and patient PBMCs were collected before and after transplant. For TCRbeta CDR3 sequencing, genomic DNA from the sorted cells was extracted using the QIAGEN DNeasy Blood and Tissue Kit. High-throughput TCRbeta CDR3 sequencing, including PCR amplification with bias correction and internal controls, was performed commercially through immunoSEQ. The published analysis was carried out like this. A unique productive TCRbeta sequence was defined by the CDR3 nucleotide sequence when primers matched, and otherwise by the CDR3 amino acid sequence together with the Vbeta and Jbeta genes. To correct sorting error, sequences shared between sorted populations at a frequency ratio of 2:1 or less were removed; the rest were assigned to the higher population. Sequences were defined as donor-reactive when expanded at least 5-fold in CFSE-low cells versus unstimulated cells and present at a frequency of at least 0.01% in CFSE-low cells. Repertoire divergence was quantified by Jensen-Shannon divergence using the top 100 TCRbeta sequences ranked by frequency. For samples with multiple sequencing runs, sorting error was corrected in each run separately before the runs were combined. Entries here come from immuneACCESS through TCRdb and include only in-frame sequences with V and J called. Some clones fail to appear in such tables; in the studies checked, an unresolved V gene covers under half of the shortfall, and the cause of the remainder is unknown. Clone size and V and J calls were adopted from that table, with D and trimming inferred from the DNA. The sample table lists about 64,000 clones, roughly 98% of them with a count of one. The ten largest clones take up around 0.3% of the sample.

The source of this sequence is a human donor who received a combined kidney and bone marrow transplant. Recombination linked TRBV6-4 to TRBJ1-2; TRBD1 is a weak D gene call, 5 bases matching. Specimen: Tregs from blood, collected before the transplant. The bases read TGTGCCAGCAGTGACTCGAGTGCGGGGGGTGGCTACACCTTC. It translates to CASSDSSAGGGYTF.